This T cell receptor (beta chain) appears in the sequencing data of a study of human T cells and chemical hapten exposure. Concerning this clonotype itself: Its antigen remains unknown.

Germline V gene lookup returns CDR1 MDHEN and CDR2 SYDVKM. The V segment lost 1 base and the J segment 6 bases; nucleotides outside the gene matches: 3. The CDR3 extends over 15 amino acids. Time point: patch test 2, 6 weeks after DPC sensitization. Treatment defined: therapeutic diphenylcyclopropenone sensitization with weekly scalp DPC. Study-wide results and limits: Patch test score showed a positive correlation with PT1 expanded TCR counts.

From the RACE reads, TCRdb called clonotypes with MiXCR, one entry per CDR3 protein. This sample has 85,000 to 95,000 distinct CDR3 sequences; about 10% occur once, and the top ten carry roughly 2.3%. The clonotype originates from a man aged 40-55 years with alopecia areata. Some clones in this sample may be carry-over from other donors' samples. The specimen comprised whole blood, sampled in connection with sensitization to the hapten diphenylcyclopropenone (DPC). The chain has TRBV28 and TRBJ2-1; the match to TRBD2 covers 10 bases. The CDR3 sequence is CASSLLAGGGNEQFF. DNA for the CDR3: TGTGCCAGCAGTTTATTAGCGGGAGGTGGCAATGAGCAGTTCTTC.